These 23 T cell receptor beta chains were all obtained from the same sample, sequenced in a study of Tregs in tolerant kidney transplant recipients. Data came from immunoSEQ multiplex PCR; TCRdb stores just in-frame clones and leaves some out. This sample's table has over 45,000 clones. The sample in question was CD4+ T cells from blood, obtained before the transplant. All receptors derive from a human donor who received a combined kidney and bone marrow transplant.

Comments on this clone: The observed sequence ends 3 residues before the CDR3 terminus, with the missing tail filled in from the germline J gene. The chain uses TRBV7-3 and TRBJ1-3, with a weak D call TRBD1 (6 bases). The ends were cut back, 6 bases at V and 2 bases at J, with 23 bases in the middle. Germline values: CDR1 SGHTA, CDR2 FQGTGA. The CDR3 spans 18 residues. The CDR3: CASSSQGGARRPGNTIYF. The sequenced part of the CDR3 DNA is TGTGCCAGCAGTTCACAAGGGGGGGCGCGAAGGCCTGGAAACACC.

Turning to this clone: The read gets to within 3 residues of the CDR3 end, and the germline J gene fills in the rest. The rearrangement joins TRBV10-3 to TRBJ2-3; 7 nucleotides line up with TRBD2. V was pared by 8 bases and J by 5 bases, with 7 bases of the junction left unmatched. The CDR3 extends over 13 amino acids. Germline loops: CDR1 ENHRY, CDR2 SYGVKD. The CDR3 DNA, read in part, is TGTGCCATCCCGGCGGGAGTGGGAGATACG. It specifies CAIPAGVGDT. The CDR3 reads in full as CAIPAGVGDTQYF.

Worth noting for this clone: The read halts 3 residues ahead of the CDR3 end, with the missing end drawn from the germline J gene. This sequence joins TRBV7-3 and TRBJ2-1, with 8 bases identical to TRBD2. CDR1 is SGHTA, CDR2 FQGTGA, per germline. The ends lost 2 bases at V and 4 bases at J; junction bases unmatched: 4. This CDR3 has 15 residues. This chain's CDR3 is CASSLLAGGYNEQFF. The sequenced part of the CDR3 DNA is TGTGCCAGCAGCTTATTGGCGGGAGGTTACAATGAG.

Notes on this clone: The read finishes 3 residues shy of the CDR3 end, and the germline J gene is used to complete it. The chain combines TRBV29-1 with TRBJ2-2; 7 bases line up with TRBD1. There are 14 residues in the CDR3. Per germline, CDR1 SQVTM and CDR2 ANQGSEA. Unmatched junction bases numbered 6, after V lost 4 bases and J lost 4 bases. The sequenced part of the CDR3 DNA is TGCAGCGTTGGGACAGGATTGGGCACCGGGGAG. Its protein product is CSVGTGLGTGE. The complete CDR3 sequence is CSVGTGLGTGELFF.

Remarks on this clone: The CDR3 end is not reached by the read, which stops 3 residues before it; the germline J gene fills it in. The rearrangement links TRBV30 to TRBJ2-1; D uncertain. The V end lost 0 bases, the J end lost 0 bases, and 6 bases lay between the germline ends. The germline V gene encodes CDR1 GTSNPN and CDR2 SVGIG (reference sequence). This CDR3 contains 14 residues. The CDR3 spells CAWSVAYSYNEQFF. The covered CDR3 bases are TGTGCCTGGAGTGTCGCGTACTCCTACAATGAG.

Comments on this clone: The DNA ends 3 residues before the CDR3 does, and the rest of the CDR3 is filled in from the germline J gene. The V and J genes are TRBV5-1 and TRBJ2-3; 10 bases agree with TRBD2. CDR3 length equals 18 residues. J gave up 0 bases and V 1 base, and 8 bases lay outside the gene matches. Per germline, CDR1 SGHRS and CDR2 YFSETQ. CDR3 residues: CASSLSSFSGGSTDTQYF. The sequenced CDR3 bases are TGCGCCAGCAGCTTGTCCTCCTTTAGCGGGGGGAGCACAGATACG.

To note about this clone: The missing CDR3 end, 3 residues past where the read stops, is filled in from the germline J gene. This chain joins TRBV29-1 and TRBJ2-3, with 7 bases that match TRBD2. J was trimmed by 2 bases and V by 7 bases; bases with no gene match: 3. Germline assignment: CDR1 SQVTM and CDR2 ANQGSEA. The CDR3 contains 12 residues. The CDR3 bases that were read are TGCAGCGGACGGGACTACACAGATACG. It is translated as CSGRDYTDT. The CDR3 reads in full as CSGRDYTDTQYF.

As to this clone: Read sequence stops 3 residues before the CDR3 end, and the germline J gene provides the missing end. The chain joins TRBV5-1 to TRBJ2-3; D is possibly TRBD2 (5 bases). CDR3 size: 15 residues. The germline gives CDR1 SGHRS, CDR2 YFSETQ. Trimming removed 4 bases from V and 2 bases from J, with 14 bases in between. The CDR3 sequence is CASSLPAGDTDTQYF. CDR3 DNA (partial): TGCGCCAGCAGCCTCCCTGCGGGCGACACAGATACG.

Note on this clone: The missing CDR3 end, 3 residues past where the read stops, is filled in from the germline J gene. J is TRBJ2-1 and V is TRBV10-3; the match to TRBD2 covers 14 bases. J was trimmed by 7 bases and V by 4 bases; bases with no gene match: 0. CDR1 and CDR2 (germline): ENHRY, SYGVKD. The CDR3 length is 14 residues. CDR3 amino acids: CAISGTSGGNEQFF. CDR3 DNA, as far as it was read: TGTGCCATCAGTGGGACTAGCGGGGGGAATGAG.

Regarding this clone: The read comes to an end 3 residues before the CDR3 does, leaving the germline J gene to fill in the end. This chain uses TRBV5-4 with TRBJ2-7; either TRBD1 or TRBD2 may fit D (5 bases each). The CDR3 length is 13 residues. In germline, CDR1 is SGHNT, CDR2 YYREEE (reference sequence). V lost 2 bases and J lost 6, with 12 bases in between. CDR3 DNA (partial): TGTGCCAGCAGCTTAGAGGGGTGGGGCGAG. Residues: CASSLEGWGE. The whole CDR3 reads CASSLEGWGEQYF.

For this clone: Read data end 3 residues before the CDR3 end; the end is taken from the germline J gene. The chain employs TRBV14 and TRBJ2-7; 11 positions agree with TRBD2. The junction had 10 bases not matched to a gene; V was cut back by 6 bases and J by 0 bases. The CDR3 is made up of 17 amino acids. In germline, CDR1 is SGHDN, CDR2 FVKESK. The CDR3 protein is CASSLGVLAGGSYEQYF. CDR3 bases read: TGTGCCAGCAGTCTCGGGGTGCTAGCGGGGGGCTCCTACGAG.

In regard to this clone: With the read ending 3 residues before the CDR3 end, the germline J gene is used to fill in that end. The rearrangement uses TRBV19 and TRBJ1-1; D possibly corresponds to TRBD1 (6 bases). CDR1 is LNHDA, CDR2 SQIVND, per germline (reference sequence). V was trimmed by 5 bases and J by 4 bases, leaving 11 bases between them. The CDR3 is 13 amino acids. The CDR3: CASSFRGGTEAFF. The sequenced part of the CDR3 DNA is TGTGCCAGTAGTTTCAGGGGAGGCACTGAA. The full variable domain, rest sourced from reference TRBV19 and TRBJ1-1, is DGGITQSPKYLFRKEGQNVTLSCEQNLNHDAMYWYRQDPGQGLRLIYYSQIVNDFQKGDIAEGYSVSREKKESFPLTVTSAQKNPTAFYLCASSFRGGTEAFFGQGTRLTVV.

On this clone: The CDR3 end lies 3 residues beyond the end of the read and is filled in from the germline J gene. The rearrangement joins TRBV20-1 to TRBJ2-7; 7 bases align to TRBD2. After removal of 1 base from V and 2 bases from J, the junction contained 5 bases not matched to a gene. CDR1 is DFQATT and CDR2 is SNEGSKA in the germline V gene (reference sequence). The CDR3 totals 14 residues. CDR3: CSARVAGVTYEQYF. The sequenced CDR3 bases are TGCAGTGCTAGAGTGGCGGGAGTGACCTACGAG.

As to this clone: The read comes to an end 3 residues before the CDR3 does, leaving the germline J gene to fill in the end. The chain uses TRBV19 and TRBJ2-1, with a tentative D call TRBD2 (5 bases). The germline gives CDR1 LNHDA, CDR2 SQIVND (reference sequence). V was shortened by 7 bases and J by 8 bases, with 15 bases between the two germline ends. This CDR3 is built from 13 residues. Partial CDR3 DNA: TGTGCCAGTAAAGTCTGGACTTCCCATGAG. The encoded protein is CASKVWTSHE. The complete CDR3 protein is CASKVWTSHEQFF.

The sequenced part of the CDR3 DNA is TGCGCCACCTCACCTTTAGCGGGATCTACGGGTAATGAG. It translates to CATSPLAGSTGNE. The complete CDR3 protein is CATSPLAGSTGNEQFF. The chain carries TRBV5-1 and TRBJ2-1; 8 bases fit TRBD2. The DNA ends 3 residues before the CDR3 does, and the rest of the CDR3 is filled in from the germline J gene. Losses at the gene ends were 9 bases for V and 7 bases for J; bases not matched to a gene: 18. The CDR3 runs 16 residues. Looked up from germline, CDR1 is SGHRS and CDR2 is YFSETQ.

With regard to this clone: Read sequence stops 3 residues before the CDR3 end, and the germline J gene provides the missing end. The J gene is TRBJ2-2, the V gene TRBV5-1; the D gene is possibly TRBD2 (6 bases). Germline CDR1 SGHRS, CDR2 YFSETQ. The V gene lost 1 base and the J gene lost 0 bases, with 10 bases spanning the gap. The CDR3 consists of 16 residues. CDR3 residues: CASSLLSGANTGELFF. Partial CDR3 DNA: TGCGCCAGCAGCTTGTTGTCGGGGGCGAACACCGGGGAG.

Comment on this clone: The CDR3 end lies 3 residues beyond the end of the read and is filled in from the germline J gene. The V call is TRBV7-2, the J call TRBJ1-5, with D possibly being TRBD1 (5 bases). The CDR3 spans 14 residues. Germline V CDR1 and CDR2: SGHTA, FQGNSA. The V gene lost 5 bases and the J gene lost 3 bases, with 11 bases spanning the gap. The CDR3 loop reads CASSPGKNNQPQHF. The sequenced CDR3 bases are TGTGCCAGCAGCCCAGGGAAGAACAATCAGCCC.

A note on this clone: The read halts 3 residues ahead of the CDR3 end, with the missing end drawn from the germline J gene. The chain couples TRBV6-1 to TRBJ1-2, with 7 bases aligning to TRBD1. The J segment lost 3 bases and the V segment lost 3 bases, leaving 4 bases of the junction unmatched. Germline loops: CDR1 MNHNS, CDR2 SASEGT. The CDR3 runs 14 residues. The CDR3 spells CASSDRDRDYGYTF. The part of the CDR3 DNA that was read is TGTGCCAGCAGTGACCGGGACAGAGACTATGGC.

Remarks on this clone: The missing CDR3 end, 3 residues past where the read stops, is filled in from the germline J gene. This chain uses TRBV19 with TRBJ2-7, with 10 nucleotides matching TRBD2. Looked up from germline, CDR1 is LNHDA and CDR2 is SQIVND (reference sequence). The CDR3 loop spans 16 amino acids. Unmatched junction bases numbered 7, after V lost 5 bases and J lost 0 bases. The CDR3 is CASSSLAGVYSYEQYF. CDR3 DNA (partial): TGTGCCAGTAGTTCCCTAGCGGGAGTGTACTCCTACGAG.

CDR3 DNA (partial): TGTGCCAGCAGCTTATTCGGGGGCGAG. Translating gives CASSLFGGE. The CDR3, in full, reads CASSLFGGEQYF. V and J are TRBV7-3 and TRBJ2-7, with D possibly being TRBD2 (6 bases). The read finishes 3 residues shy of the CDR3 end, and the germline J gene is used to complete it. V dropped 2 bases and J dropped 6 bases, with 8 bases sitting between them. Germline V gene data show CDR1 as SGHTA and CDR2 as FQGTGA. The CDR3 has 12 residues.

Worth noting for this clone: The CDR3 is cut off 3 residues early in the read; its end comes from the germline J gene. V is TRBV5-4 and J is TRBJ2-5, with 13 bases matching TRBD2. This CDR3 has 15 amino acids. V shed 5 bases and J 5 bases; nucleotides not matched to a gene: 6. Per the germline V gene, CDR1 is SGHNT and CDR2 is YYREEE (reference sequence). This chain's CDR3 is CASSLGTSGTETQYF. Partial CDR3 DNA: TGTGCCAGCAGTCTGGGGACTAGCGGGACTGAGACC.

The CDR3 DNA, read in part, is TGTGCCAGCAGTTTTAGGCAGGGAGGAGAGACC. This translates into CASSFRQGGET. The complete CDR3 sequence is CASSFRQGGETQYF. The chain carries TRBV12-3 or TRBV12-4 and TRBJ2-5; possible D gene TRBD2, 6 bases. The CDR3 end lies 3 residues beyond the end of the read and is filled in from the germline J gene. The CDR3 spans 14 residues. V was shortened by 3 bases and J by 4 bases, with 12 bases between the two germline ends.

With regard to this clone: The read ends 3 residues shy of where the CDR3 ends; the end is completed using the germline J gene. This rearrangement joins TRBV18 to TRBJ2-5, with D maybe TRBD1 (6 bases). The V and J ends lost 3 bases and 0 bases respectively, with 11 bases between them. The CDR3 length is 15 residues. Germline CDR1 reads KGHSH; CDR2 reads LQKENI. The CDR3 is CASSPETGHQETQYF. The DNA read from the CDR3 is TGTGCCAGCTCACCGGAGACAGGCCACCAAGAGACC.